Listed here are 23 T cell receptor beta chains from one sample, sequenced in a study of shared clonotypes between healthy human individuals. Using immunoSEQ multiplex PCR, the repertoire was profiled, and TCRdb retains in-frame clones only, with some absent. The data contain approximately 2.5 million clones, 90% to 95% of them seen just once; the ten biggest clones take up more than 0.12%. Sample: naive CD4+ T cells sorted from blood. As for subset: CD45RA+ positively selected. These receptors were collected from a man between 18 and 29 years old in good health.

The rearrangement uses TRBV18 and TRBJ2-5, with TRBD2 as a possible D gene (6 bases). The germline V gene encodes CDR1 KGHSH and CDR2 LQKENI. The CDR3 sequence is 16 residues long. The V end was cut by 6 bases, the J end by 5 bases, with 22 bases between. The CDR3 loop is CASSPSGVSGGETQYF. CDR3 in DNA: TGTGCCAGCTCCCCAAGTGGAGTCTCCGGAGGGGAGACCCAGTACTTC.

The rearrangement links TRBV30 to TRBJ2-7; TRBD2 might be the D (6 bases). Germline-derived CDR1 and CDR2 are GTSNPN and SVGIG (reference sequence). Trimming removed 4 bases from V and 6 bases from J, with 13 bases in between. The CDR3 covers 12 residues. CDR3 coding DNA: TGTGCCTGGAACCCGGGACTTGGCGAGCAGTACTTC. It specifies CAWNPGLGEQYF.

The V call is TRBV5-1, the J call TRBJ1-3; D is ambiguous. The V end was cut by 1 base, the J end by 4 bases, with 15 bases between. This CDR3 spans 16 amino acids. Germline V gene sequence: CDR1 SGHRS, CDR2 YFSETQ. The CDR3 nucleotides are TGCGCCAGCAGCTTGTCCAGTGGCCTGACAGGAAACACCATATATTTT. This codes for CASSLSSGLTGNTIYF.

The chain joins TRBV2 to TRBJ1-5; no clear D gene. The CDR3 has 13 amino acids. The germline V gene has CDR1 SNHLY and CDR2 FYNNEI. The germline V and J ends were trimmed by 3 bases and 7 bases, with 10 bases remaining between them. CDR3 in DNA: TGTGCCAGCAGTGAGGAGGCTGGGCAGCCCCAGCATTTT. It translates to CASSEEAGQPQHF.

The V gene is TRBV7-9, the J gene TRBJ1-1, with D unclear. Germline values: CDR1 SEHNR, CDR2 FQNEAQ (reference sequence). V was cut by 3 bases and J by 1 base, with 9 bases left in between. The CDR3 totals 14 residues. CDR3 region: CASSLIDQNTEAFF. CDR3 nucleotide sequence: TGTGCCAGCAGCTTGATTGACCAGAACACTGAAGCTTTCTTT.

The V gene is TRBV6-5, the J gene TRBJ2-1, with TRBD1 as a possible D gene (6 bases). Germline V gives CDR1 MNHEY, CDR2 SVGAGI. The CDR3 spans 15 residues. Trimming left V 5 bases short and J 0 bases short, with 11 bases between. CDR3 region: CASSTTGISYNEQFF. CDR3 sequence (DNA): TGTGCCAGCAGTACTACAGGGATCTCCTACAATGAGCAGTTCTTC.

On this clone: This sample also contains other DNA sequences that code for the same CDR3. This chain connects TRBV28 to TRBJ1-4; D gene unclear. The CDR3 spans 14 residues. V was trimmed by 6 bases and J by 0 bases, leaving 8 bases between them. The germline V gene encodes CDR1 MDHEN and CDR2 SYDVKM. Here the CDR3 reads CASSSATTNEKLFF. CDR3 coding DNA: TGTGCCAGCAGCTCAGCCACAACTAATGAAAAACTGTTTTTT.

This rearrangement joins TRBV7-6 to TRBJ2-1; 9 positions agree with TRBD2. This CDR3 contains 15 residues. V was clipped by 1 base and J by 8 bases; unmatched bases: 6. CDR1 SGHVS and CDR2 FNYEAQ come from the germline V gene. For the CDR3, the DNA is TGTGCCAGCAGCTTAGTTAGCGGGAGTCCCTATGAGCAGTTCTTC. Its protein is CASSLVSGSPYEQFF. The whole variable domain, filled in from reference TRBV7-6 and TRBJ2-1, reads GAGVSQSPRYKVTKRGQDVALRCDPISGHVSLYWYRQALGQGPEFLTYFNYEAQQDKSGLPNDRFSAERPEGSISTLTIQRTEQRDSAMYRCASSLVSGSPYEQFFGPGTRLTVL.

The CDR3 sequence is CASSLGDREETQYF. The DNA of the CDR3 is TGTGCCAGCAGCTTAGGGGACAGGGAAGAGACCCAGTACTTC. This rearrangement joins TRBV11-2 to TRBJ2-5; 9 bases align to TRBD1. CDR1 and CDR2 (germline): SGHAT, FQNNGV. V shed 1 base, J shed 3 bases, and the junction held 0 bases outside the gene matches. This CDR3 region has 14 residues.

The chain combines TRBV5-4 with TRBJ2-2; 8 nucleotides agree with TRBD2. Trimming cost V 4 bases and J 2 bases; bases outside gene matches: 4. The CDR3 runs 15 residues. Germline-derived CDR1 and CDR2 are SGHNT and YYREEE (reference sequence). CDR3 protein: CASSRTSPNTGELFF. The DNA of the CDR3 is TGTGCCAGCAGCCGGACTAGCCCTAACACCGGGGAGCTGTTTTTT.

The chain combines TRBV7-9 with TRBJ2-6, with D possibly called TRBD1 or TRBD2 (5 bases each). V was shortened by 1 base and J by 0 bases, with 10 bases between the two germline ends. This CDR3 is built from 17 residues. Germline CDR1 reads SEHNR; CDR2 reads FQNEAQ (reference sequence). DNA of the CDR3: TGTGCCAGCAGCTTAGGTGGGACCCGCTCTGGGGCCAACGTCCTGACTTTC. It encodes CASSLGGTRSGANVLTF.

The chain recombines TRBV19 with TRBJ2-2, with D tentatively TRBD1 or TRBD2 (5 bases each). The CDR3 sequence is 17 residues long. Germline V gene lookup returns CDR1 LNHDA and CDR2 SQIVND (reference sequence). V was clipped by 0 bases and J by 3 bases, with 14 bases between them. CDR3 bases: TGTGCCAGTAGTATAGATACGGGACGATTGTACACCGGGGAGCTGTTTTTT. Residues: CASSIDTGRLYTGELFF.

CDR3 protein: CASSRLADSYEQYF. DNA of the CDR3: TGTGCCAGTAGTAGACTAGCGGACTCCTACGAGCAGTACTTC. The chain recombines TRBV19 with TRBJ2-7; 9 bases match TRBD2. CDR1 and CDR2 from the germline V gene are LNHDA and SQIVND (reference sequence). V shed 4 bases and J 0 bases; nucleotides not matched to a gene: 1. The CDR3 is made up of 14 amino acids.

The chain is built from TRBV5-1 and TRBJ2-1; 7 bases fit TRBD1. Looked up from germline, CDR1 is SGHRS and CDR2 is YFSETQ. J was trimmed by 1 base and V by 3 bases; bases with no gene match: 10. This CDR3 is 17 amino acids long. CDR3 in DNA: TGCGCCAGCAGCTCGAAGACTGGGACAGAATCCTACAATGAGCAGTTCTTC. Translation gives CASSSKTGTESYNEQFF.

The rearrangement links TRBV5-1 to TRBJ2-1, with no clear D. The CDR3 contains 13 residues. CDR1 is SGHRS and CDR2 is YFSETQ in the germline V gene. V lost 1 base and J lost 2, with 4 bases in between. The CDR3 region is CASSLLTYNEQFF. In nucleotides, the CDR3 is TGCGCCAGCAGCTTGCTTACCTACAATGAGCAGTTCTTC.

The rearrangement uses TRBV6-1 and TRBJ2-2; D not resolved. V lost 3 bases, J lost 4 bases, and 9 bases lay in between. This CDR3 is 14 amino acids long. CDR1 MNHNS and CDR2 SASEGT come from the germline V gene. The CDR3 coding sequence is TGTGCCAGCAGTGAGCATGGCACCACCGGGGAGCTGTTTTTT. Translated: CASSEHGTTGELFF.

V usage is TRBV2 and J usage is TRBJ2-5; possibly TRBD2 for D (6 bases). This CDR3 contains 14 residues. Germline V CDR1 and CDR2: SNHLY, FYNNEI. Trimming took off 6 bases at V and 3 bases at J, with 14 bases between the two ends. DNA for the CDR3: TGTGCCAGCAGAGCAACGGGGGTAAAAGAGACCCAGTACTTC. Translation: CASRATGVKETQYF.

The chain uses TRBV29-1 and TRBJ1-1; D is unclear. The V gene lost 6 bases and the J gene lost 0 bases, with 14 bases spanning the gap. This CDR3 contains 14 residues. The germline V gene encodes CDR1 SQVTM and CDR2 ANQGSEA. The CDR3 DNA reads as TGCAGCGTAGGGCTGGGTACTATGAACACTGAAGCTTTCTTT. It is translated as CSVGLGTMNTEAFF.

J is TRBJ2-6 and V is TRBV28, with no clear D. The CDR3 has 17 residues. CDR1 is MDHEN and CDR2 is SYDVKM in the germline V gene. V dropped 8 bases and J dropped 4 bases, with 21 bases sitting between them. For the CDR3, the DNA is TGTGCCAGCGGTTCTCGCGGAAAAGGATCCGGGGCCAACGTCCTGACTTTC. Translation gives CASGSRGKGSGANVLTF.

This clone was recorded once. V and J are TRBV28 and TRBJ2-4; TRBD1 might be the D (6 bases). Germline values: CDR1 MDHEN, CDR2 SYDVKM. The germline V and J ends were trimmed by 6 bases and 1 base, with 16 bases remaining between them. The CDR3 consists of 16 residues. The CDR3 coding sequence is TGTGCCAGCAGCCCACGGACAGCTACGGCCAAAAACATTCAGTACTTC. This gives the protein CASSPRTATAKNIQYF.

The chain recombines TRBV6-1 with TRBJ1-4; D gene uncertain. CDR1 is MNHNS and CDR2 is SASEGT in the germline V gene. CDR3 size: 15 residues. The V end was cut by 6 bases, the J end by 8 bases, with 19 bases between. CDR3 sequence (DNA): TGTGCCAGCAGCCTACAAGGGTCCTCGCGGGAAAAACTGTTTTTT. Amino acids: CASSLQGSSREKLFF.

This clone has just one count. CDR3 DNA: TGTGCCATCAGTGAGGCGACACAGGGTGTGAGACATGAGCAGTTCTTC. Translated: CAISEATQGVRHEQFF. The chain joins TRBV10-3 to TRBJ2-1, with D tentatively TRBD1 (6 bases). This CDR3 contains 16 residues. Germline V lookup: CDR1 ENHRY, CDR2 SYGVKD. V lost 2 bases, J lost 8 bases, and 19 bases lay in between.

V is TRBV7-3 and J is TRBJ2-7; possibly TRBD2 for D (6 bases). The germline gives CDR1 SGHTA, CDR2 FQGTGA. This CDR3 region has 14 residues. V was trimmed by 5 bases and J by 8 bases, leaving 19 bases between them. CDR3 nucleotide sequence: TGTGCCAGCAGCCCCGGGGGAGGTCCCACCAAGCAGTACTTC. Its translation is CASSPGGGPTKQYF.